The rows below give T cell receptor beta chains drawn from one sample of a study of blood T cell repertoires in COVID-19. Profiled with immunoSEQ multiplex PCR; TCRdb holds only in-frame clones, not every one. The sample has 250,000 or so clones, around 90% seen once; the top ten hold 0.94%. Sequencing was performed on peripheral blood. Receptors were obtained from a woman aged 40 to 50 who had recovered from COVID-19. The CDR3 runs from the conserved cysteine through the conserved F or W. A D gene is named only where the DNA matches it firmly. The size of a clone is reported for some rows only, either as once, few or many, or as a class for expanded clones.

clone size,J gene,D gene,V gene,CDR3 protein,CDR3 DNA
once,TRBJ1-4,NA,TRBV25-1,CASSEYGGNEKLFF,TGTGCCAGCAGTGAATACGGAGGGAATGAAAAACTGTTTTTT
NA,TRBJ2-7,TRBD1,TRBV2,CASRTGQPGSYEQYF,TGTGCCAGCAGGACGGGACAGCCCGGCTCCTACGAGCAGTACTTC
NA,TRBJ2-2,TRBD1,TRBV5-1,CASSLTQGAGGELFF,TGCGCCAGCAGCTTGACCCAGGGGGCCGGCGGGGAGCTGTTTTTT
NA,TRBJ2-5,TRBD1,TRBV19,CASRPGGRVSGETQYF,TGTGCCAGTAGGCCAGGGGGCAGGGTTAGCGGAGAGACCCAGTACTTC
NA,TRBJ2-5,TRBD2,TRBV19,CASSRLAGETQYF,TGTGCCAGTAGTAGACTAGCGGGAGAGACCCAGTACTTC
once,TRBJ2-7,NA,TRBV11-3,CASSSHQPTDSYEQYF,TGTGCCAGCAGCTCCCACCAACCAACAGATTCCTACGAGCAGTACTTC
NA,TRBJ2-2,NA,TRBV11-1,CASSLGLVIQAGELFF,TGTGCCAGCAGCTTAGGACTGGTAATACAGGCCGGGGAGCTGTTTTTT
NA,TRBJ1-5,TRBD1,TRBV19,CASSRLGTANQPQHF,TGTGCCAGTAGTAGGCTCGGGACAGCTAATCAGCCCCAGCATTTT
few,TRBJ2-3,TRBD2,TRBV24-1,CATSPASGSSASSTDTQYF,TGTGCCACCAGTCCTGCTAGCGGGAGCTCGGCTAGTAGCACAGATACGCAGTATTTT
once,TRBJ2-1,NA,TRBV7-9,CASSTGPSEQFF,TGTGCCAGCAGTACCGGTCCCTCGGAGCAGTTCTTC
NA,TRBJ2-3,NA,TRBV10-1,CASSSSGSDTQYF,TGCGCCAGCTCATCGTCAGGGTCAGATACGCAGTATTTT
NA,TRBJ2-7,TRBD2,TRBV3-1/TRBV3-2,CASSQDQLAGGAGYEQYF,TGTGCCAGCAGCCAAGATCAGCTAGCGGGAGGGGCGGGTTACGAGCAGTACTTC
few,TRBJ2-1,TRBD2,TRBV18,CASSPTRREPSSYNEQFF,TGTGCCAGCTCACCAACTAGGCGGGAGCCGAGCTCCTACAATGAGCAGTTCTTC
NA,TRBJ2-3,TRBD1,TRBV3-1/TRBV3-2,CASSQEGQGLDTQYF,TGTGCCAGCAGCCAAGAAGGACAGGGACTAGATACGCAGTATTTT
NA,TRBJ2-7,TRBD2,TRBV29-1,CSAGLAETYEQYF,TGCAGCGCCGGACTAGCGGAAACCTACGAGCAGTACTTC
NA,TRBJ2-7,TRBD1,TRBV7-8,CASSSPTGGAGYEQYF,TGTGCCAGCAGCTCCCCAACAGGGGGCGCCGGGTACGAGCAGTACTTC
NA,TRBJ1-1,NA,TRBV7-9,CASSLVTVNTEAFF,TGTGCCAGCAGCTTAGTGACAGTTAACACTGAAGCTTTCTTT
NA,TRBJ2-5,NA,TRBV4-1,CASSRRTKETQYF,TGCGCCAGCAGCCGCCGAACAAAAGAGACCCAGTACTTC
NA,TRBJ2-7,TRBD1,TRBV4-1,CASPGGPTYEQYF,TGCGCCAGCCCAGGGGGTCCTACCTACGAGCAGTACTTC
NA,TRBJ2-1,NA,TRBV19,CASSTSASGRYNEQFF,TGTGCCAGTAGCACCTCCGCCAGCGGACGTTACAATGAGCAGTTCTTC
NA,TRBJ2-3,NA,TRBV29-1,CSVEASGTDTQYF,TGCAGCGTTGAAGCTAGCGGCACAGATACGCAGTATTTT
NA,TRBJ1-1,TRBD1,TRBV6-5,CATTRQGLVNTEAFF,TGTGCCACCACCCGACAGGGATTAGTGAACACTGAAGCTTTCTTT
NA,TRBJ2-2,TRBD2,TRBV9,CASSVLAGGSNTGELFF,TGTGCCAGCAGCGTACTAGCGGGAGGTTCGAACACCGGGGAGCTGTTTTTT
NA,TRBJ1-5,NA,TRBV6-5,CASKGVAAQPQHF,TGTGCCAGCAAAGGGGTGGCCGCACAGCCCCAGCATTTT
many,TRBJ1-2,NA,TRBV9,CASSPGITNYGYTF,TGTGCCAGCAGCCCGGGGATAACTAACTATGGCTACACCTTC
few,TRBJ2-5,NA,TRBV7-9,CASSLDPGIGETQYF,TGTGCCAGCAGCTTAGACCCAGGGATAGGGGAGACCCAGTACTTC
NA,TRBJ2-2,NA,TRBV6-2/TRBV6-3,CASSQGQFVELFF,TGTGCCAGCAGCCAGGGGCAGTTTGTGGAGCTGTTTTTT
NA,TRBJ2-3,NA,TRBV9,CASSQTMSTDTQYF,TGTGCCAGCAGCCAAACTATGAGCACAGATACGCAGTATTTT
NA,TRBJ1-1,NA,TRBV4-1,CASSQVDSEAFF,TGCGCCAGCAGCCAGGTCGACAGTGAAGCTTTCTTT
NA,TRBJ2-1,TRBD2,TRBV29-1,CSVGVSGLWGSGNEQFF,TGCAGCGTCGGGGTATCCGGTCTCTGGGGTAGCGGGAATGAGCAGTTCTTC
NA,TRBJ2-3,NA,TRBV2,CASTGNTDTQYF,TGTGCCAGTACCGGGAACACAGATACGCAGTATTTT
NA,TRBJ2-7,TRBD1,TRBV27,CASSFLTGHEQYF,TGTGCCAGCAGTTTTCTGACAGGGCACGAGCAGTACTTC
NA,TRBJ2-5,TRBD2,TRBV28,CASSQRTSLYF,TGTGCCAGCAGTCAGCGGACTAGTCTGTACTTC
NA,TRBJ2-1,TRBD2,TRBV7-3,CASSLGRGRDNEQFF,TGTGCCAGCAGCTTAGGGAGGGGCAGAGACAATGAGCAGTTCTTC
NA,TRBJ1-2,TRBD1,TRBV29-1,CSALKGAYGYTF,TGCAGCGCCCTTAAGGGGGCGTATGGCTACACCTTC
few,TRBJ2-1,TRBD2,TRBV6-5,CANIPGGTYNEQFF,TGTGCCAACATACCGGGGGGAACCTACAATGAGCAGTTCTTC
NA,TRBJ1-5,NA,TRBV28,CASREAGTDNTQPQHF,TGTGCCAGCAGAGAAGCCGGGACTGATAATACTCAGCCCCAGCATTTT
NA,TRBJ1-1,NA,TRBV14,CASSQFTADTEAFF,TGTGCCAGCAGCCAATTTACCGCAGACACTGAAGCTTTCTTT
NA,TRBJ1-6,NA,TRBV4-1,CASSQVGQRGSPLHF,TGCGCCAGCAGCCAAGTAGGACAAAGGGGTTCACCCCTCCACTTT
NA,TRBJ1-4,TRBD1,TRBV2,CASNRGINEKLFF,TGTGCCAGCAACAGGGGAATTAATGAAAAACTGTTTTTT
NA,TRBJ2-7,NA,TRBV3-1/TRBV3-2,CASSQGVGSGYEQYF,TGTGCCAGCAGCCAAGGGGTGGGCAGCGGCTACGAGCAGTACTTC
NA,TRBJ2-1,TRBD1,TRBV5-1,CASSLGTEYNEQFF,TGCGCCAGCAGCTTAGGGACAGAGTACAATGAGCAGTTCTTC
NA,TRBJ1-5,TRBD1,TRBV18,CASSVDRGLAPQHF,TGTGCCAGCTCAGTGGACAGGGGACTTGCTCCCCAGCATTTT
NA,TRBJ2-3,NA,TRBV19,CASSPQADTQYF,TGTGCCAGTAGCCCCCAGGCAGATACGCAGTATTTT
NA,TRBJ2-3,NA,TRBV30,CAWSVMGKGADTQYF,TGTGCCTGGAGTGTAATGGGGAAGGGGGCAGATACGCAGTATTTT
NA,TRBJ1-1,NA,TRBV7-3,CASSLDGGVGAEAFF,TGTGCCAGCAGCCTGGATGGAGGGGTGGGGGCTGAAGCTTTCTTT
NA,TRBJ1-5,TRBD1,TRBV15,CATSRSGQGGRQPQHF,TGTGCCACCAGCAGATCAGGACAGGGAGGTAGGCAGCCCCAGCATTTT
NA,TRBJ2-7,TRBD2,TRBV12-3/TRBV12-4,CASSSTGTNEQYF,TGTGCCAGCAGTAGCACGGGGACTAACGAGCAGTACTTC
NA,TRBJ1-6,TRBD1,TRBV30,CAWSLGGGNNSPLHF,TGTGCCTGGAGTTTAGGGGGCGGAAATAATTCACCCCTCCACTTT
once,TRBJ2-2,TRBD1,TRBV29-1,CSVVRQGDGELFF,TGCAGCGTTGTACGGCAGGGGGACGGGGAGCTGTTTTTT
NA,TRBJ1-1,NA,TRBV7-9,CASSPTENTEAFF,TGTGCCAGCAGTCCGACTGAAAACACTGAAGCTTTCTTT
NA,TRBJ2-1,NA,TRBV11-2,CASSQGQNNEQFF,TGTGCCAGCAGCCAAGGACAGAACAATGAGCAGTTCTTC
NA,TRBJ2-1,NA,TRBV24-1,CATSPGQDYNEQFF,TGTGCCACCAGTCCGGGACAAGACTACAATGAGCAGTTCTTC
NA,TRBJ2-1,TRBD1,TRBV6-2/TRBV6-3,CASSYTTGGTYYNEQFF,TGTGCCAGCAGTTACACAACAGGGGGCACGTATTACAATGAGCAGTTCTTC
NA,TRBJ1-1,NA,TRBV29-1,CSVDDGRSTEAFF,TGCAGCGTTGACGACGGGAGAAGCACTGAAGCTTTCTTT